One TCR beta chain is described in this entry. The data stem from a study of T-cell memory formation after mild COVID-19. Trimming pared 1 base from V and 1 base from J, leaving 16 bases between. The CDR3 contains 16 residues. In germline, CDR1 is SQVTM, CDR2 ANQGSEA. TCRdb independently ran MiXCR on the 5' RACE reads; one entry per CDR3 protein. Seen here are about 120,000 distinct CDR3 sequences, 22% observed once, and the top ten hold approximately 41%. The J gene is TRBJ2-5, the V gene TRBV29-1; possibly TRBD1 for D (6 bases). This TCR came from a man aged 18-30 years who had mild COVID-19 (a few samples of this study predate the infection). Cell type and time point are not known. The sequenced sample was PBMCs or a T cell subset sorted from them (not recorded which). The CDR3 region has the DNA TGCAGCGTTGAAGGGCTACAGGGTCGATTCCAAGAGACCCAGTACTTC. This codes for CSVEGLQGRFQETQYF.